A selection of T cell receptor beta chains follows, all from one sample in a study of blood T cell repertoires in COVID-19. Data came from immunoSEQ multiplex PCR; TCRdb stores just in-frame clones and leaves some out. Seen here are tens of thousands of clones, 65% to 90% observed once, and the top ten hold 6.9%. Sequenced material: peripheral blood. Receptors originate from a man under 40 with COVID-19, enrolled during active disease. The CDR3 runs from the conserved cysteine through the conserved F or W. The D gene is left open where the match is weak. Only part of the rows carry a size: once, few, many, or a class if the clone is expanded.

clone_size,d_call,j_call,v_call,cdr3_nt,cdr3_aa
-,TRBD1,TRBJ1-2,TRBV15,TGTGCCACCAGCAGAGACCAGGGGGCCTATGGCTACACCTTC,CATSRDQGAYGYTF
-,-,TRBJ1-1,TRBV18,TGTGCCAGCTCATCAGGGGTGAACACTGAAGCTTTCTTT,CASSSGVNTEAFF
-,TRBD1,TRBJ1-5,TRBV2,TGTGCCAGTGGGGGTAGGACAGGGAGTAGCAATCAGCCCCAGCATTTT,CASGGRTGSSNQPQHF
once,TRBD1,TRBJ1-2,TRBV7-9,TGTGCCAGCAGCTCCCCGGACAGGGATTCACTTTATGGCTACACCTTC,CASSSPDRDSLYGYTF
-,TRBD1,TRBJ1-6,TRBV28,TGTGCCAGCAGGCCGGGACAGCCTTATAATTCACCCCTCCACTTT,CASRPGQPYNSPLHF
-,-,TRBJ1-6,TRBV20-1,TGCAGTGCTAGTTCAGGGGTTAATTCACCCCTCCACTTT,CSASSGVNSPLHF
-,TRBD1,TRBJ1-6,TRBV7-9,TGTGCCAGCAGCGCGGGACAGGGGGCCCGTAATTCACCCCTCCACTTT,CASSAGQGARNSPLHF
-,-,TRBJ1-3,TRBV5-1,TGCGCCAGCAGCTTGGAAGCATCTGGAAACACCATATATTTT,CASSLEASGNTIYF
few,TRBD1,TRBJ1-1,TRBV10-3,TGTGCCATCAGTGAGAGGACAGGTGTGGGCACTGAAGCTTTCTTT,CAISERTGVGTEAFF
-,TRBD2,TRBJ2-7,TRBV27,TGTGCCAGCACCGGCGGGGGAACCTACGAGCAGTACTTC,CASTGGGTYEQYF
-,TRBD2,TRBJ2-1,TRBV4-1,TGCGCCAGCAGCCAACTGGGACTAGCGGGAGACAATGAGCAGTTCTTC,CASSQLGLAGDNEQFF
-,-,TRBJ2-3,TRBV6-5,TGTGCCAGCAACCCTCCAGGGGATACGCAGTATTTT,CASNPPGDTQYF
-,-,TRBJ1-2,TRBV3-1/TRBV3-2,TGTGCCAGCAGCCAATTCCCAGGGCCGCGGGGCTACACCTTC,CASSQFPGPRGYTF
-,-,TRBJ1-1,TRBV5-6,TGTGCCAGCAGCTTGCGGAACACTGAAGCTTTCTTT,CASSLRNTEAFF
-,-,TRBJ2-7,TRBV4-1,TGCGCCAGCAGCCAACCTACTAGTAGGTACGAGCAGTACTTC,CASSQPTSRYEQYF
few,-,TRBJ1-1,TRBV4-1,TGCGCCAGCAGCCAAGATCCAGGGGCCAGCTTCCTGAACACTGAAGCTTTCTTT,CASSQDPGASFLNTEAFF
-,TRBD1,TRBJ1-2,TRBV19,TGTGCCAGTAGTCCCAGGACAGGGGCGATTAACTATGGCTACACCTTC,CASSPRTGAINYGYTF
-,TRBD1,TRBJ2-1,TRBV28,TGTGCCAGCAGTTTATTCAAAACAGGGGCAAGTGAGCAGTTCTTC,CASSLFKTGASEQFF
-,-,TRBJ1-1,TRBV5-4,TGTGCCAGCAGCTTGCAGATGAACACTGAAGCTTTCTTT,CASSLQMNTEAFF
few,-,TRBJ2-7,TRBV4-1,TGCGCCAGCAGCCAAGGAGTAGGGAGTTACGAGCAGTACTTC,CASSQGVGSYEQYF
-,-,TRBJ1-5,TRBV27,TGTGCCAGCGGCCGGGAGAATCAGCCCCAGCATTTT,CASGRENQPQHF
-,TRBD1,TRBJ1-4,TRBV30,TGTGCCTGGACCCGCGGGGGGACAGCTAATGAAAAACTGTTTTTT,CAWTRGGTANEKLFF
-,-,TRBJ1-1,TRBV30,TGTGCCGGCTATACAGGCCGGACTGAAGCTTTCTTT,CAGYTGRTEAFF
-,TRBD2,TRBJ2-1,TRBV5-4,TGTGCCAGCAGCTTGCAACGGGGGGTCTCCTACAATGAGCAGTTCTTC,CASSLQRGVSYNEQFF
-,TRBD1,TRBJ2-1,TRBV10-3,TGTGCCACTGGGCAGGGACAGGGACCCAATGAGCAGTTCTTC,CATGQGQGPNEQFF
-,-,TRBJ1-1,TRBV3-1/TRBV3-2,TGTGCCAGCAGCCCGCCGTCACAGGTTACTGGCGCTTTCTTT,CASSPPSQVTGAFF
-,-,TRBJ1-1,TRBV15,TGTGCCACCAGCAGAGATAGGGGTTACACTGAAGCTTTCTTT,CATSRDRGYTEAFF
-,TRBD2,TRBJ2-3,TRBV27,TGTGCCAGCAGTTTACGCGGGAGTTTCACAGATACGCAGTATTTT,CASSLRGSFTDTQYF
-,-,TRBJ1-1,TRBV7-2,TGTGCCAGCAGCAATAGGGGAATGGGCACTGAAGCTTTCTTT,CASSNRGMGTEAFF
-,-,TRBJ1-1,TRBV19,TGTGCCAGTAGTAAAAATCCAGGGGTGGGCACTGAAGCTTTCTTT,CASSKNPGVGTEAFF
-,-,TRBJ1-1,TRBV21-1,TGTGCCAGCAGCAAAGAGGGGGACAGGGTGAACACTGAAGCTTTCTTT,CASSKEGDRVNTEAFF
-,TRBD1,TRBJ1-2,TRBV6-5,TGTGCCAGCAGTTACGTGGCAGGGGGTGGCAACTATGGCTACACCTTC,CASSYVAGGGNYGYTF
-,-,TRBJ1-1,TRBV6-5,TGTGCCAGCAGTTACGAGGGCTGGGGGAACACTGAAGCTTTCTTT,CASSYEGWGNTEAFF